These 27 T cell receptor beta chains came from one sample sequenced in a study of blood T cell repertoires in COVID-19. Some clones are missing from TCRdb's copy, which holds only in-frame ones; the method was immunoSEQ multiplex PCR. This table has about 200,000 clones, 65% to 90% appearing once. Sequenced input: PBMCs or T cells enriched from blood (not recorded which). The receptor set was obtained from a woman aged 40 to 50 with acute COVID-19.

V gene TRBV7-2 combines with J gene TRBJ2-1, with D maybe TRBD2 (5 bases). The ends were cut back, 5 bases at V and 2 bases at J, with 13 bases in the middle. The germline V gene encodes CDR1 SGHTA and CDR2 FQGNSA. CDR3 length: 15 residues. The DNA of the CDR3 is TGTGCCAGCAGCCGCTGGACTCAAACCTACAATGAGCAGTTCTTC. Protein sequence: CASSRWTQTYNEQFF. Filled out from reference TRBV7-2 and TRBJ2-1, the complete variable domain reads GAGVSQSPSNKVTEKGKDVELRCDPISGHTALYWYRQSLGQGLEFLIYFQGNSAPDKSGLPSDRFSAERTGGSVSTLTIQRTQQEDSAVYLCASSRWTQTYNEQFFGPGTRLTVL.

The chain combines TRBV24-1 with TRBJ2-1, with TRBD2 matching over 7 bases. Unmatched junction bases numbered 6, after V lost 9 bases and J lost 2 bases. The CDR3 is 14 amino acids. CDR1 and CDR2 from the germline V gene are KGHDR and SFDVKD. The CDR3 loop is CATAGESTYNEQFF. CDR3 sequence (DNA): TGTGCCACCGCGGGAGAGAGTACCTACAATGAGCAGTTCTTC.

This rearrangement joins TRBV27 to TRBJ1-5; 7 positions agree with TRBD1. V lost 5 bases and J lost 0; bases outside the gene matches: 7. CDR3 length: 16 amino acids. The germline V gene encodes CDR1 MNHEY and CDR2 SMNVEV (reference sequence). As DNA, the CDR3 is TGTGCCAGCAGTGATGGGACAGCCTATAGCAATCAGCCCCAGCATTTT. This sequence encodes CASSDGTAYSNQPQHF.

This CDR3 is CSAPTTGLSYGYTF. For the CDR3, the DNA is TGCAGCGCTCCGACGACAGGGCTGAGCTATGGCTACACCTTC. This chain uses TRBV29-1 with TRBJ1-2; 7 bases line up with TRBD1. This CDR3 is built from 14 residues. Germline CDR1 is SQVTM and CDR2 is ANQGSEA. The V segment lost 7 bases and the J segment 4 bases; nucleotides outside the gene matches: 12.

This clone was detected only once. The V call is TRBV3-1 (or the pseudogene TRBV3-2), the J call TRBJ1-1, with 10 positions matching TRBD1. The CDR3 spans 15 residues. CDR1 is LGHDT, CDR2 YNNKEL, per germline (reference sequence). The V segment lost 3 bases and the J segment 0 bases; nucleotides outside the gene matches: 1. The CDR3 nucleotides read TGTGCCAGCAGCCAGGGACAGGGGATGAACACTGAAGCTTTCTTT. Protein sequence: CASSQGQGMNTEAFF.

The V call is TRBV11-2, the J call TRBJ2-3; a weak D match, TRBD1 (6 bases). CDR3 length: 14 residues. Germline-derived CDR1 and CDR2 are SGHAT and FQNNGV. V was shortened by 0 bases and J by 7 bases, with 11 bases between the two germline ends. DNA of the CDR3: TGTGCCAGCAGCTTAGATCAGGGGCTTAATACGCAGTATTTT. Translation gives CASSLDQGLNTQYF.

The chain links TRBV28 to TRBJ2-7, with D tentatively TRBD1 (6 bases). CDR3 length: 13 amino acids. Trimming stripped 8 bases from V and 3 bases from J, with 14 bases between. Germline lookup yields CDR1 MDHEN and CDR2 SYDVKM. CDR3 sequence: CASRRSGDYEQYF. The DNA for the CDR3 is TGTGCCAGCCGACGATCAGGGGACTACGAGCAGTACTTC.

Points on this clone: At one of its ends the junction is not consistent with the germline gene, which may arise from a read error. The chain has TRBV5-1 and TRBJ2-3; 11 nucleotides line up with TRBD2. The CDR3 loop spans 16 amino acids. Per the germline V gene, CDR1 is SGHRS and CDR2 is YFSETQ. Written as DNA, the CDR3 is TGCGCCAGCAGCTTGGGGGCTTGGACTAGCGGGCCGGAGGGGGATTTT. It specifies CASSLGAWTSGPEGDF.

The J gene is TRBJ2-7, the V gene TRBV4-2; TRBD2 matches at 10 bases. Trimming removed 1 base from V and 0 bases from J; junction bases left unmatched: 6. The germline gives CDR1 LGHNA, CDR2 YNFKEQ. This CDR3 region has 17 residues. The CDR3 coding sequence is TGTGCCAGCAGCCAAGGACCCGGACTAGCGGACTCCTACGAGCAGTACTTC. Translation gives CASSQGPGLADSYEQYF.

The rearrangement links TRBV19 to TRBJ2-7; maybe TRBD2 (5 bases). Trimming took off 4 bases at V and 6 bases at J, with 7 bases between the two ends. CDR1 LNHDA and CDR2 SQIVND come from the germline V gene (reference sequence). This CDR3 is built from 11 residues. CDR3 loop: CASSNRGEQYF. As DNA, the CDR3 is TGTGCCAGTAGTAACCGGGGCGAGCAGTACTTC.

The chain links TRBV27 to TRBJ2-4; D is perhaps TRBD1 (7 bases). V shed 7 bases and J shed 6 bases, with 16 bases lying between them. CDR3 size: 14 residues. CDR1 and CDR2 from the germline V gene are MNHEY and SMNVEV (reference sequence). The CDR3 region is CASTPGGSANIQYF. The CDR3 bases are TGTGCCAGCACCCCAGGGGGGAGCGCAAACATTCAGTACTTC.

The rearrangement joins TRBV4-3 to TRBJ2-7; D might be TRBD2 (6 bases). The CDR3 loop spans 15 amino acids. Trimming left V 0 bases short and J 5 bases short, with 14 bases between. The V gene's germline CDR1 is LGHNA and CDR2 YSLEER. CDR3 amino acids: CASSQEGGYGHEQYF. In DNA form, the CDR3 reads TGCGCCAGCAGCCAAGAAGGAGGGTATGGCCACGAGCAGTACTTC.

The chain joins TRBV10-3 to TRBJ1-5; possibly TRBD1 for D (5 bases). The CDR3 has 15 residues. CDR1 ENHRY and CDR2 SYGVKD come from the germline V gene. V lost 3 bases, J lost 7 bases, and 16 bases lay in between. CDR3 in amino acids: CAISEVGQGTQPQHF. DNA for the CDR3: TGTGCCATCAGTGAAGTGGGTCAGGGTACGCAGCCCCAGCATTTT.

The CDR3 nucleotides are TGTGCCAGCAGTCGTCCACAGGGAAGCTCTGGAAACACCATATATTTT. Encoded protein: CASSRPQGSSGNTIYF. The rearrangement links TRBV28 to TRBJ1-3; a possible D gene is TRBD1 (6 bases). Deletions cut 5 bases from V and 0 bases from J, with 14 bases between. The CDR3 extends over 16 amino acids. Germline V gene lookup returns CDR1 MDHEN and CDR2 SYDVKM.

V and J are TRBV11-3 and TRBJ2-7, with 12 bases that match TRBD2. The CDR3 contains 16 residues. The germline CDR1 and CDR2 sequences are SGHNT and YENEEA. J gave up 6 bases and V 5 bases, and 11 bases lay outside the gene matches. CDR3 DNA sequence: TGTGCCAGCAGCCGGACTAGCGGGGCCCCTAGGAGCGAGCAGTACTTC. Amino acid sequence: CASSRTSGAPRSEQYF. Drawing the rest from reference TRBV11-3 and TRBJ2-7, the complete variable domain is EAGVVQSPRYKIIEKKQPVAFWCNPISGHNTLYWYLQNLGQGPELLIRYENEEAVDDSQLPKDRFSAERLKGVDSTLKIQPAELGDSAVYLCASSRTSGAPRSEQYFGPGTRLTVT.

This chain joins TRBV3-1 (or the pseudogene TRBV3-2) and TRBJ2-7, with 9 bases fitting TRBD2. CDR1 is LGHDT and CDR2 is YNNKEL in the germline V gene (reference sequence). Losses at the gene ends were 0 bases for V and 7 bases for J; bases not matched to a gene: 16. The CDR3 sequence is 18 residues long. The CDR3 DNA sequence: TGTGCCAGCAGCCAAGAACAGGGGTATGGCGGGAGGGCCAAAGAGCAGTACTTC. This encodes CASSQEQGYGGRAKEQYF.

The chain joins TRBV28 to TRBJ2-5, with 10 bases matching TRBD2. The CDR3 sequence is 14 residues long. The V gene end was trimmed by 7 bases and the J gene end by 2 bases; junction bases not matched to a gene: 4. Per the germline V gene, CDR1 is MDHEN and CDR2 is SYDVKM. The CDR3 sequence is CASKVAGGQETQYF. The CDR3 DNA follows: TGTGCCAGCAAAGTAGCGGGAGGACAAGAGACCCAGTACTTC.

The chain's CDR3 is CASSYGGGGRRYGYTF. The CDR3, as DNA: TGTGCCAGCAGTTACGGGGGAGGCGGCAGACGCTATGGCTACACCTTC. This rearrangement joins TRBV6-5 to TRBJ1-2; weak D call: TRBD1 (5 bases). In germline, CDR1 is MNHEY, CDR2 SVGAGI. The CDR3 length is 16 residues. V dropped 2 bases and J dropped 4 bases, with 17 bases sitting between them.

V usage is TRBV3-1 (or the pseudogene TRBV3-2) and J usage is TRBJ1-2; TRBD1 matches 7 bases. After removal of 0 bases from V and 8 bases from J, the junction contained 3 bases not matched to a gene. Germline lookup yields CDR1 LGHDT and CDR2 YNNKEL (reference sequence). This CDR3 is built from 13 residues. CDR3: CASSQETGRGYTF. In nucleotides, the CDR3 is TGTGCCAGCAGCCAAGAGACAGGGAGAGGCTACACCTTC.

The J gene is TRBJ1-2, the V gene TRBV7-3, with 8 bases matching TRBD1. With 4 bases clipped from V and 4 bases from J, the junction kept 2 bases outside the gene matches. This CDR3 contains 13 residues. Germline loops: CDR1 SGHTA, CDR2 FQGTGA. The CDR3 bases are TGTGCCAGCAGCTCAGGGGGCAGCTATGGCTACACCTTC. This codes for CASSSGGSYGYTF. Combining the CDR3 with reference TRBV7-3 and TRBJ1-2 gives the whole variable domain GAGVSQTPSNKVTEKGKYVELRCDPISGHTALYWYRQSLGQGPEFLIYFQGTGAADDSGLPNDRFFAVRPEGSVSTLKIQRTERGDSAVYLCASSSGGSYGYTFGSGTRLTVV.

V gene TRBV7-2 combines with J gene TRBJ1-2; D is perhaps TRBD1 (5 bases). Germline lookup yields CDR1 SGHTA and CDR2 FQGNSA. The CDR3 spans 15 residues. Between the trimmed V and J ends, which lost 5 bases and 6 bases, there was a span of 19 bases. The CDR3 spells CASSPRGGGIHGYTF. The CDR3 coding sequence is TGTGCCAGCAGCCCCCGGGGCGGAGGGATTCATGGCTACACCTTC.

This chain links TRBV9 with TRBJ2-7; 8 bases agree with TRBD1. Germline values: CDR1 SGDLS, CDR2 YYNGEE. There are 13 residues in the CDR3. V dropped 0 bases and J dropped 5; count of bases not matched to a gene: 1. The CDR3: CASSVEQGDEQYF. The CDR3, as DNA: TGTGCCAGCAGCGTAGAACAGGGGGACGAGCAGTACTTC.

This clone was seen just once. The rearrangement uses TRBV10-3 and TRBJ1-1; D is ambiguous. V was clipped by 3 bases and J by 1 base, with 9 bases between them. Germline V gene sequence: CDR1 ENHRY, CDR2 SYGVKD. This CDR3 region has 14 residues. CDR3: CAISENSPNTEAFF. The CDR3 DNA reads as TGTGCCATCAGTGAAAACAGCCCGAACACTGAAGCTTTCTTT.

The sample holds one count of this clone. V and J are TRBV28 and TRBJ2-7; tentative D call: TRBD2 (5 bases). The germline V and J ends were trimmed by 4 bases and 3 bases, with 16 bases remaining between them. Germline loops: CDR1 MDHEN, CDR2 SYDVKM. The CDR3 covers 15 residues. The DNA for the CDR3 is TGTGCCAGCAGTTCCCTAGGAGCGGAGGACTACGAGCAGTACTTC. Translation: CASSSLGAEDYEQYF.

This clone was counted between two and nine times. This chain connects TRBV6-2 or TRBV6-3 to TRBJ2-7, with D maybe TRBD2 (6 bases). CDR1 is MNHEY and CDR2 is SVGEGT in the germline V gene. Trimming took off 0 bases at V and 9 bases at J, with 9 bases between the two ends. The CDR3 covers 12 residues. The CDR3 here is CASSYSRGVQYF. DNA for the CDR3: TGTGCCAGCAGTTACTCGCGGGGAGTGCAGTACTTC.

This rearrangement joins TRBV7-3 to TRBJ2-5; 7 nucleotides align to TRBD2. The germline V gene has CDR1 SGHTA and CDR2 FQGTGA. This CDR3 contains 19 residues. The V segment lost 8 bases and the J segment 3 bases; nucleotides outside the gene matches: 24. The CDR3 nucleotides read TGTGCCAGCCCCCCGAACTCCACGGAAGGGGAGGGCCACAAAGAGACCCAGTACTTC. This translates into CASPPNSTEGEGHKETQYF.

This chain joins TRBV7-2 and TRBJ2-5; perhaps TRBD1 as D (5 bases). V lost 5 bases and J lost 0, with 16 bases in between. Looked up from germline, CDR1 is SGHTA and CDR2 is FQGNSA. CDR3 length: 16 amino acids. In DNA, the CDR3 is TGTGCCAGCAGCGCGATGGACATGATGTACCAAGAGACCCAGTACTTC. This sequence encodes CASSAMDMMYQETQYF.